This TCR beta chain was recovered during a study of OX40 agonist ivuxolimab in advanced cancers. Study-level information: A male proportion of approximately 83% was recorded, with mean age approximately 64 years and range about 23 to 80. Partial responses, seen in three patients, involved one hepatocellular carcinoma and two cutaneous melanomas.

With regard to this clone: Different DNA sequences within this sample yield the same CDR3.

Trimming at V came to 1 base and at J to 4 bases, leaving 4 bases not matched to a gene. Looked up from germline, CDR1 is LNHNV and CDR2 is YYDKDF (reference sequence). This CDR3 has 15 residues. Clones were sequenced by immunoSEQ multiplex PCR, and TCRdb holds only the in-frame ones, with some missing. This sample has about 76,000 clones, with 65% to 90% found just once. The sequencing used CD4+ or CD8+ T cells sorted from blood, collected in a trial of the OX40 agonist ivuxolimab. The receptor's source is an adult with an advanced solid tumor such as melanoma, head and neck, liver or kidney cancer. The chain employs TRBV15 and TRBJ2-1, with 7 bases lining up with TRBD2. The CDR3 is CATSRGLGGYNEQFF. In nucleotides, the CDR3 is TGTGCCACCAGCAGAGGTCTCGGGGGGTACAATGAGCAGTTCTTC.